One sample yielded the 2 T cell receptor beta chains listed below, sequenced in a study of cytomegalovirus exposure and HLA in healthy donors. The PCR had 60 Vbeta and 13 Jbeta primers. Data came from immunoSEQ multiplex PCR; TCRdb stores just in-frame clones and leaves some out. The sample comprises 160,000 or so clones, around 73% of which are singletons, and more than 1.4% rests with the top ten. The specimen was PBMCs. Receptors were obtained from a male donor in good health and CMV-seronegative.

The rearrangement joins TRBV10-1 to TRBJ2-2; 8 nucleotides align to TRBD1. J was trimmed by 0 bases and V by 0 bases; bases with no gene match: 3. The germline V gene has CDR1 WNHNN and CDR2 SYGVQD (reference sequence). This CDR3 spans 17 amino acids. The CDR3 coding sequence is TGCGCCAGCAGTGAGTCGGGACAGGCAACGAACACCGGGGAGCTGTTTTTT. Translated, it gives CASSESGQATNTGELFF.

Comment on this clone: Germline and junction disagree at one end, which may indicate a read error. This chain uses TRBV11-2 with TRBJ1-6; D gene unclear. The CDR3 spans 15 residues. Germline CDR1 SGHAT, CDR2 FQNNGV. The CDR3 reads CASSPLERRNSPLHF. CDR3 coding DNA: TGTGCCAGCAGCCCCCTAGAGAGGAGGAATTCACCCCTCCATTTT.